One sample yielded the 16 T cell receptor beta chains listed below, sequenced in a study of cytomegalovirus exposure and HLA in healthy donors. The primer mix had 60 Vbeta and 13 Jbeta primers. The method was immunoSEQ multiplex PCR; TCRdb's version includes in-frame clones alone and lacks a portion of them. This sample has about 140,000 clones, with roughly 86% found just once. Specimen: PBMCs. The receptors stem from a man younger than 30 in good health and CMV-seropositive.

V is TRBV7-9 and J is TRBJ2-1; D is perhaps TRBD2 (6 bases). V was cut by 4 bases and J by 3 bases, with 13 bases left in between. Germline-derived CDR1 and CDR2 are SEHNR and FQNEAQ (reference sequence). The CDR3 length is 15 residues. The CDR3 region has the DNA TGTGCCAGCAGCTATCGGAGGGAAGTCTACAATGAGCAGTTCTTC. Its protein product is CASSYRREVYNEQFF. Complete variable domain (other parts from reference TRBV7-9 and TRBJ2-1): DTGVSQNPRHKITKRGQNVTFRCDPISEHNRLYWYRQTLGQGPEFLTYFQNEAQLEKSRLLSDRFSAERPKGSFSTLEIQRTEQGDSAMYLCASSYRREVYNEQFFGPGTRLTVL.

The chain is built from TRBV7-9 and TRBJ2-5, with 7 bases matching TRBD1. Losses at the gene ends were 5 bases for V and 2 bases for J; bases not matched to a gene: 2. The CDR3 sequence is 13 residues long. Germline CDR1 and CDR2: SEHNR and FQNEAQ (reference sequence). The CDR3 nucleotides are TGTGCCAGCAGCCCAGGGGGACAAGAGACCCAGTACTTC. As protein: CASSPGGQETQYF.

This clone was seen a single time. The CDR3 nucleotides are TGTGCCAGCCGGGGGATAGCGGGGGGTAGAAACATTCAGTACTTC. This codes for CASRGIAGGRNIQYF. This rearrangement joins TRBV28 to TRBJ2-4, with 10 bases lining up with TRBD2. The germline V gene encodes CDR1 MDHEN and CDR2 SYDVKM. V lost 8 bases, J lost 6 bases, and 10 bases stayed unmatched. The CDR3 contains 15 residues.

Only one count was recorded for this clone. The chain joins TRBV6-1 to TRBJ2-2, with TRBD2 as a possible D gene (6 bases). CDR1 and CDR2 (germline): MNHNS, SASEGT. Trimming removed 6 bases from V and 5 bases from J, with 10 bases in between. This CDR3 is 13 amino acids long. CDR3 bases: TGTGCCAGCAGCGTCGGACTAACCGGGGAGCTGTTTTTT. Amino acids: CASSVGLTGELFF.

CDR3 in DNA: TGTGCCAGCAGTGGGACCGGGGGGAGGTGGACTGAAGCTTTCTTT. This sequence encodes CASSGTGGRWTEAFF. V and J are TRBV28 and TRBJ1-1; TRBD1 is a possible D gene (5 bases). The CDR3 sequence is 15 residues long. V lost 5 bases and J lost 5, with 18 bases in between. Germline V lookup: CDR1 MDHEN, CDR2 SYDVKM.

The rearrangement links TRBV28 to TRBJ1-5; no clear D. Trimming pared 2 bases from V and 6 bases from J, leaving 14 bases between. CDR1 is MDHEN and CDR2 is SYDVKM in the germline V gene. The CDR3 length is 15 residues. In DNA form, the CDR3 reads TGTGCCAGCAGTTTAGGAGGAGAGCGGCGTCAGCCCCAGCATTTT. Protein product: CASSLGGERRQPQHF.

The CDR3 sequence is CASSESSYEQYF. The DNA of the CDR3 is TGTGCCAGCAGCGAGAGCTCCTACGAGCAGTACTTC. V gene TRBV11-2 combines with J gene TRBJ2-7, with D hard to call. Germline values: CDR1 SGHAT, CDR2 FQNNGV. This CDR3 spans 12 amino acids. Trimming took 5 bases from V and 0 from J, leaving 5 bases between them. Together with reference TRBV11-2 and TRBJ2-7, the CDR3 gives the full variable domain: EAGVAQSPRYKIIEKRQSVAFWCNPISGHATLYWYQQILGQGPKLLIQFQNNGVVDDSQLPKDRFSAERLKGVDSTLKIQPAKLEDSAVYLCASSESSYEQYFGPGTRLTVT.

V and J are TRBV2 and TRBJ2-2; D is perhaps TRBD1 (6 bases). The CDR3 runs 13 residues. Per the germline V gene, CDR1 is SNHLY and CDR2 is FYNNEI. V gave up 6 bases and J gave up 5 bases, with 10 bases separating them. The DNA for the CDR3 is TGTGCCAGCAGGGTCAGGGGAACCGGGGAGCTGTTTTTT. Translated, it gives CASRVRGTGELFF.

This chain connects TRBV30 to TRBJ2-1, with TRBD2 matching over 9 bases. The V gene's germline CDR1 is GTSNPN and CDR2 SVGIG (reference sequence). V trimming: 0 bases; J trimming: 5 bases; junction bases outside the gene matches: 5. This CDR3 is built from 15 residues. The CDR3 sequence is CAWSVGSGSNNEQFF. The CDR3 bases are TGTGCCTGGAGTGTAGGTAGCGGGAGCAACAATGAGCAGTTCTTC.

Regarding this clone: A junction end diverges from the germline sequence, so it may reflect a read error. Other nucleotide sequences from this sample produce the same CDR3. V and J are TRBV9 and TRBJ2-6, with D possibly matching TRBD1 (5 bases). The CDR3 consists of 15 residues. Per the germline V gene, CDR1 is SGDLS and CDR2 is YYNGEE. The CDR3, as DNA: TGTGCCAGCAGCGCCTATCTCTCTGGGGCCAATGTCCTGACTTTC. This codes for CASSAYLSGANVLTF.

This rearrangement joins TRBV25-1 to TRBJ1-5; 8 nucleotides align to TRBD1. With 5 bases clipped from V and 0 bases from J, the junction kept 3 bases outside the gene matches. CDR3 length: 15 residues. The germline V gene has CDR1 MGHDK and CDR2 SYGVNS. The CDR3 DNA is TGTGCCAGCAGTTCTGGACAGGGTAGCAATCAGCCCCAGCATTTT. Amino acids: CASSSGQGSNQPQHF.

This chain uses TRBV4-1 with TRBJ2-5; D is undetermined. The tail of the sequence fits TRBJ2-7 better, so the J call may be wrong. Germline V gene sequence: CDR1 MGHRA, CDR2 YSYEKL. The CDR3 length is 13 residues. The CDR3 DNA sequence: TGCGCCAGCAGCCAAGATTTCCCCTACGAGCAGTACTTC. It encodes CASSQDFPYEQYF.

The gene calls are TRBV6-1 and TRBJ2-5; possible D gene TRBD2, 6 bases. The germline V gene has CDR1 MNHNS and CDR2 SASEGT. The CDR3 runs 13 residues. Trimming took 6 bases from V and 5 from J, leaving 13 bases between them. Here the CDR3 reads CASRLAQRETQYF. As DNA, the CDR3 is TGTGCCAGCAGGCTAGCGCAACGGGAGACCCAGTACTTC.

The V call is TRBV2, the J call TRBJ2-7; 9 bases are shared with TRBD1. Germline lookup yields CDR1 SNHLY and CDR2 FYNNEI. V shed 6 bases and J 2 bases; nucleotides not matched to a gene: 11. The CDR3 is made up of 16 amino acids. The CDR3 region is CASRFSGGQGTYEQYF. The DNA of the CDR3 is TGTGCCAGCAGGTTCTCTGGGGGACAGGGCACCTACGAGCAGTACTTC.

This chain connects TRBV9 to TRBJ2-5, with 9 bases lining up with TRBD2. The CDR3 loop spans 14 amino acids. The V gene's germline CDR1 is SGDLS and CDR2 YYNGEE. The V and J ends lost 2 bases and 5 bases, in that order; junction bases with no gene match: 4. CDR3 nucleotide sequence: TGTGCCAGCAGCGTCGGGACTAGCTGGGAGACCCAGTACTTC. Translation: CASSVGTSWETQYF.

This chain uses TRBV5-8 with TRBJ2-1; D unresolved. Germline CDR1 is SGHTS and CDR2 is YDEGEE. The ends were cut back, 2 bases at V and 6 bases at J, with 12 bases in the middle. The CDR3 contains 14 residues. The CDR3 nucleotides are TGTGCCAGCAGCTTCGGTAGATTCGGCAATGAGCAGTTCTTC. It encodes CASSFGRFGNEQFF. The whole variable domain, filled in from reference TRBV5-8 and TRBJ2-1, reads EAGVTQSPTHLIKTRGQQATLRCSPISGHTSVYWYQQALGLGLQFLLWYDEGEERNRGNFPPRFSGRQFPNYSSELNVNALELEDSALYLCASSFGRFGNEQFFGPGTRLTVL.